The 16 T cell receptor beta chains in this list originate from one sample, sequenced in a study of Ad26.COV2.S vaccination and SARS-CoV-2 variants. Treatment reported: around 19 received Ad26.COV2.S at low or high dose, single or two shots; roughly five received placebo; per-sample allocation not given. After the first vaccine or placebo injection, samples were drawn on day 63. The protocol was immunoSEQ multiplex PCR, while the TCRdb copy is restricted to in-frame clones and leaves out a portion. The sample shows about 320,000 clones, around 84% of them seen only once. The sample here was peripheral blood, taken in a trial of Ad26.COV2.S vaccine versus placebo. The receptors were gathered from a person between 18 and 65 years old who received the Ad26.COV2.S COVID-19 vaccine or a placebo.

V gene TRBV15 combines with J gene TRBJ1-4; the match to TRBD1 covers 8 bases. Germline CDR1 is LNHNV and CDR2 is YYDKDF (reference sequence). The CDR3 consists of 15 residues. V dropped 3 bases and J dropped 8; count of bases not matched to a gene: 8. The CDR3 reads CATSSRTGSSEKLFF. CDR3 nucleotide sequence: TGTGCCACCAGCAGCAGGACAGGGAGCTCCGAAAAACTGTTTTTT.

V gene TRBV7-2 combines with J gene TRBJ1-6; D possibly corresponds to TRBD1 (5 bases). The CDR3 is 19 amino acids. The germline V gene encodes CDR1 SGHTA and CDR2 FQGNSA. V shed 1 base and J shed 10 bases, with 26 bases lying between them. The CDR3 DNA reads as TGTGCCAGCAGCTTAGAATCCCAGGGCAGGAACCTCTTAAGGTCACCCCTCCACTTT. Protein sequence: CASSLESQGRNLLRSPLHF.

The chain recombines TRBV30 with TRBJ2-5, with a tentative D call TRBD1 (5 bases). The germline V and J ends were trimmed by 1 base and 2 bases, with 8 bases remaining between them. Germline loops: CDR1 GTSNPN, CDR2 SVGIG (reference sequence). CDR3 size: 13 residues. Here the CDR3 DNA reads TGTGCCTGGAGTGGCACAGGACAAGAGACCCAGTACTTC. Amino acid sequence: CAWSGTGQETQYF.

CDR3 coding DNA: TGTGCCAGCTCACCAGGGACAGGGCTAACTGAAGCTTTCTTT. It translates to CASSPGTGLTEAFF. This chain uses TRBV18 with TRBJ1-1; 9 bases match TRBD1. V lost 2 bases, J lost 5 bases, and 3 bases stayed unmatched. The CDR3 is made up of 14 amino acids. Germline V gene lookup returns CDR1 KGHSH and CDR2 LQKENI. Using reference TRBV18 and TRBJ1-1 for the parts outside the CDR3, the full variable domain is NAGVMQNPRHLVRRRGQEARLRCSPMKGHSHVYWYRQLPEEGLKFMVYLQKENIIDESGMPKERFSAEFPKEGPSILRIQQVVRGDSAAYFCASSPGTGLTEAFFGQGTRLTVV.

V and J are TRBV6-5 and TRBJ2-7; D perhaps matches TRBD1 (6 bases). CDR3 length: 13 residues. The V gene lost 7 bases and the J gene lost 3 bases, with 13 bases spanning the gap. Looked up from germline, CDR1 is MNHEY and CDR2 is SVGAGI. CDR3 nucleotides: TGTGCCAGCACCTTACTGGACAGCTACGAGCAGTACTTC. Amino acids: CASTLLDSYEQYF.

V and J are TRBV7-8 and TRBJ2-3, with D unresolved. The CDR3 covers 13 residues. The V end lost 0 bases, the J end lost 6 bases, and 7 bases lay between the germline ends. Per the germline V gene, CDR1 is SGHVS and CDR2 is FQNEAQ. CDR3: CASSLAVGDTQYF. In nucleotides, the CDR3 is TGTGCCAGCAGCTTAGCGGTTGGGGATACGCAGTATTTT.

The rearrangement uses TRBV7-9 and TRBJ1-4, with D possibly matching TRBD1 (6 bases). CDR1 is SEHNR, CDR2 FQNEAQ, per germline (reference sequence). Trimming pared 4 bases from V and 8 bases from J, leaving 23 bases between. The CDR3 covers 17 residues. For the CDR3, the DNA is TGTGCCAGCAGCTCGTTACTTACAGGGTCGACTGCAGAAAAACTGTTTTTT. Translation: CASSSLLTGSTAEKLFF.

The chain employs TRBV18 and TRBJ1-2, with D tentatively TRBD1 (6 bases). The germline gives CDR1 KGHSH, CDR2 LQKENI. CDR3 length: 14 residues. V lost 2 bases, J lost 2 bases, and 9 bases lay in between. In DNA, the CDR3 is TGTGCCAGCTCACCAGACCAGGGGAACTATGGCTACACCTTC. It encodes CASSPDQGNYGYTF.

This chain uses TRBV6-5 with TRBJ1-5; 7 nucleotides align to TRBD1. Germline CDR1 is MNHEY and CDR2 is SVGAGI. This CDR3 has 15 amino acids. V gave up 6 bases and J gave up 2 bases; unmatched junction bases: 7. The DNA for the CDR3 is TGTGCCAGCAGATTCGACAGGGCAGGCAATCAGCCCCAGCATTTT. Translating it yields CASRFDRAGNQPQHF.

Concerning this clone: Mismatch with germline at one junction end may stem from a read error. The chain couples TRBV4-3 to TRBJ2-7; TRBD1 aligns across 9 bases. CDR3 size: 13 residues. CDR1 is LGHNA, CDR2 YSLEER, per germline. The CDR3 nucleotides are TGCGCCAGCAGCCAATCCGGCCGGGACAGGGCGTTATTC. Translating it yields CASSQSGRDRALF.

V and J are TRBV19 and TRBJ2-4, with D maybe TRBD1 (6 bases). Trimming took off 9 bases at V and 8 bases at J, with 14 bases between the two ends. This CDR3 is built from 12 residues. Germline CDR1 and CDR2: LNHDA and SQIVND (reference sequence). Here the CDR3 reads CASSQGRHIQYF. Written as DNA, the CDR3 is TGTGCCAGCTCACAGGGCAGGCACATTCAGTACTTC.

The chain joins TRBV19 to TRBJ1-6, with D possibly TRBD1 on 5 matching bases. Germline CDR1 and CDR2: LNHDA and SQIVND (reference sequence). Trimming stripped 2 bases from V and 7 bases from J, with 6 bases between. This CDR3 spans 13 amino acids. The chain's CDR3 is CASSIWGNSPLHF. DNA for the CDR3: TGTGCCAGTAGTATATGGGGGAATTCACCCCTCCACTTT.

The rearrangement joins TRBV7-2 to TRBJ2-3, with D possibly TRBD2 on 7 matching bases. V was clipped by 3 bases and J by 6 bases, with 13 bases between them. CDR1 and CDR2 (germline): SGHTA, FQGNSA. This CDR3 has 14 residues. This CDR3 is CASSLAGAADTQYF. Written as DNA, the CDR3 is TGTGCCAGCAGCTTGGCGGGGGCCGCCGATACGCAGTATTTT.

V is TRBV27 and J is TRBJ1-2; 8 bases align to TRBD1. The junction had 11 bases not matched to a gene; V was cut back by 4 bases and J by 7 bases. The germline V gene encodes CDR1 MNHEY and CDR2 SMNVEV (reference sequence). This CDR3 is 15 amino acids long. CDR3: CASSSSDRAWRGYTF. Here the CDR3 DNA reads TGTGCCAGCAGTTCCTCGGACAGGGCTTGGCGTGGCTACACCTTC.

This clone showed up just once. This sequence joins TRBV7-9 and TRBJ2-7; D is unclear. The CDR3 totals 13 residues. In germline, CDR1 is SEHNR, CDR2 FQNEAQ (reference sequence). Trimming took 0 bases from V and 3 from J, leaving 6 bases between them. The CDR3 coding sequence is TGTGCCAGCAGCTTAGCAGACGTCTACGAGCAGTACTTC. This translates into CASSLADVYEQYF.

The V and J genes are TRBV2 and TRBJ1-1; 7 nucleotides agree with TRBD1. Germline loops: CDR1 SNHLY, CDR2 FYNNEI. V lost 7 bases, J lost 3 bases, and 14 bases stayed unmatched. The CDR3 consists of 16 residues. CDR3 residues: CASNGLGGARDTEAFF. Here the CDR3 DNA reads TGTGCCAGCAACGGGTTAGGGGGCGCGAGGGACACTGAAGCTTTCTTT.